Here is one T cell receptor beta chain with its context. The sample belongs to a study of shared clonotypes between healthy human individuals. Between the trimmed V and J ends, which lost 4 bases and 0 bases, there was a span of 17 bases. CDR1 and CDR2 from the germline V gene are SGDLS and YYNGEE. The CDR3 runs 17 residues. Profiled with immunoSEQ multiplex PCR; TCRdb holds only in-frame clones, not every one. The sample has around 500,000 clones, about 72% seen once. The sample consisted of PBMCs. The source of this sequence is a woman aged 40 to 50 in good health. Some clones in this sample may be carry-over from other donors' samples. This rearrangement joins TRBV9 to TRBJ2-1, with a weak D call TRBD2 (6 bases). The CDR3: CASSLNSGPISYNEQFF. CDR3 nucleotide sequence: TGTGCCAGCAGCCTCAATAGCGGTCCAATCTCCTACAATGAGCAGTTCTTC.